A single sample is the source of the 30 T cell receptor beta chains below, sequenced in a study of blood T cell repertoires in COVID-19. Profiling relied on immunoSEQ multiplex PCR, and the TCRdb table lists in-frame clones only, not all of them. The sample lists just under 60,000 clones, 65% to 85% seen once, with about 8.8% in the top ten. Sequenced input: peripheral blood. These receptors were taken from a man of 80 years or more with COVID-19, enrolled during active disease.

The rearrangement uses TRBV28 and TRBJ1-2, with TRBD1 identical over 8 bases. Germline CDR1 reads MDHEN; CDR2 reads SYDVKM. There are 15 residues in the CDR3. Trimming at V came to 5 bases and at J to 0 bases, leaving 5 bases not matched to a gene. CDR3 amino acids: CASSKQGGANYGYTF. The CDR3 coding sequence is TGTGCCAGCAGTAAACAGGGGGGAGCTAACTATGGCTACACCTTC.

The chain carries TRBV6-5 and TRBJ1-6; D is uncertain. V shed 0 bases and J shed 13 bases, with 16 bases lying between them. CDR1 MNHEY and CDR2 SVGAGI come from the germline V gene. The CDR3 length is 15 residues. CDR3 loop: CASSYSPTTGEPLHF. CDR3 DNA: TGTGCCAGCAGTTACTCCCCCACCACCGGAGAGCCCCTCCACTTT.

This clone has only a few counts. The CDR3 loop reads CASSLNTDTQYF. The CDR3 DNA reads as TGTGCCAGCAGCCTAAATACAGATACGCAGTATTTT. The chain has TRBV9 and TRBJ2-3; D is unclear. This CDR3 has 12 amino acids. Germline V gives CDR1 SGDLS, CDR2 YYNGEE. V gave up 4 bases and J gave up 3 bases, with 6 bases separating them.

This clone was observed once. The chain employs TRBV2 and TRBJ1-5; no reliable D call. The CDR3 runs 13 residues. V lost 8 bases and J lost 1, with 9 bases in between. Germline V lookup: CDR1 SNHLY, CDR2 FYNNEI. CDR3 protein: CASCVQSNQPQHF. The CDR3 DNA sequence: TGTGCCAGCTGTGTCCAGAGCAATCAGCCCCAGCATTTT.

The chain has TRBV7-9 and TRBJ1-6, with 10 bases lining up with TRBD1. This CDR3 spans 16 amino acids. Germline CDR1 is SEHNR and CDR2 is FQNEAQ (reference sequence). With 5 bases clipped from V and 5 bases from J, the junction kept 6 bases outside the gene matches. CDR3: CASSRGTGEDNSPLHF. CDR3 coding DNA: TGTGCCAGCAGCAGAGGGACAGGGGAAGATAATTCACCCCTCCACTTT.

The chain uses TRBV2 and TRBJ2-3, with a weak D call TRBD2 (5 bases). In germline, CDR1 is SNHLY, CDR2 FYNNEI. CDR3 length equals 15 residues. The V end was cut by 3 bases, the J end by 0 bases, with 10 bases between. CDR3 sequence (DNA): TGTGCCAGCAGTGAGGGTAGCGCTAGCACAGATACGCAGTATTTT. It translates to CASSEGSASTDTQYF. Supplemented by reference TRBV2 and TRBJ2-3, the full variable domain reads EPEVTQTPSHQVTQMGQEVILRCVPISNHLYFYWYRQILGQKVEFLVSFYNNEISEKSEIFDDQFSVERPDGSNFTLKIRSTKLEDSAMYFCASSEGSASTDTQYFGPGTRLTVL.

The chain combines TRBV6-5 with TRBJ1-2; TRBD1 agrees at 9 bases. CDR3 length: 15 amino acids. Trimming removed 2 bases from V and 8 bases from J; junction bases left unmatched: 9. CDR1 and CDR2 (germline): MNHEY, SVGAGI. The CDR3 DNA reads as TGTGCCAGCAGTTACAGTCTAGGGACAGGGCACGGCTACACCTTC. This codes for CASSYSLGTGHGYTF.

The gene calls are TRBV5-3 and TRBJ2-7, with TRBD2 matching over 9 bases. TRBV5-3 is assigned to the ORF class and has an uncertain function. With V trimmed by 0 bases and J by 5 bases, 6 bases remained unmatched. CDR3 length equals 15 residues. CDR3 nucleotide sequence: TGTGCCAGAAGCTTGGCCCCAGCGGGAGGCCACGAGCAGTACGTC. Its translation: CARSLAPAGGHEQYV.

This clone was detected only a few times. V is TRBV5-1 and J is TRBJ2-4, with D hard to call. The CDR3 is 15 residues long. The ends were cut back, 3 bases at V and 1 base at J, with 11 bases in the middle. The germline V gene has CDR1 SGHRS and CDR2 YFSETQ. CDR3 amino acids: CASSSLDPAKNIQYF. Written as DNA, the CDR3 is TGCGCCAGCAGCTCCCTAGACCCGGCCAAAAACATTCAGTACTTC.

The chain joins TRBV5-1 to TRBJ1-6, with 10 bases aligning to TRBD1. Trimming removed 4 bases from V and 4 bases from J; junction bases left unmatched: 5. The CDR3 extends over 16 amino acids. Germline assignment: CDR1 SGHRS and CDR2 YFSETQ. This CDR3 reads CASSRPDRGYNSPLHF. The CDR3 nucleotides read TGCGCCAGCAGCCGACCGGACAGGGGGTATAATTCACCCCTCCACTTT.

The chain joins TRBV19 to TRBJ2-6; a possible D gene is TRBD1 (5 bases). CDR3 length: 15 amino acids. Germline lookup yields CDR1 LNHDA and CDR2 SQIVND (reference sequence). V lost 4 bases, J lost 0 bases, and 7 bases lay in between. The CDR3 region is CASSTGNSGANVLTF. The CDR3, as DNA: TGTGCCAGTAGTACAGGGAACTCTGGGGCCAACGTCCTGACTTTC. The full variable domain, in which reference TRBV19 and TRBJ2-6 provide the parts outside the CDR3, is DGGITQSPKYLFRKEGQNVTLSCEQNLNHDAMYWYRQDPGQGLRLIYYSQIVNDFQKGDIAEGYSVSREKKESFPLTVTSAQKNPTAFYLCASSTGNSGANVLTFGAGSRLTVL.

This clone has only one observation. CDR3 nucleotide sequence: TGTGCCAGCGCTAGCGGGGGTGGTGAGCAGTTCTTC. It yields the protein CASASGGGEQFF. The chain recombines TRBV7-9 with TRBJ2-1; 10 positions agree with TRBD2. The CDR3 spans 12 residues. Losses at the gene ends were 8 bases for V and 9 bases for J; bases not matched to a gene: 4. Germline lookup yields CDR1 SEHNR and CDR2 FQNEAQ (reference sequence).

The V and J genes are TRBV4-3 and TRBJ1-2; possibly TRBD1 for D (6 bases). The V end was cut by 1 base, the J end by 4 bases, with 16 bases between. CDR1 and CDR2 from the germline V gene are LGHNA and YSLEER. This CDR3 is 16 amino acids long. CDR3: CASSQAPGGQFYGYTF. The CDR3 DNA sequence: TGCGCCAGCAGCCAAGCCCCCGGGGGGCAGTTCTATGGCTACACCTTC.

This clone was detected only once. The V call is TRBV27, the J call TRBJ2-3; TRBD2 matches 7 bases. This CDR3 has 18 amino acids. J was trimmed by 1 base and V by 6 bases; bases with no gene match: 16. Per the germline V gene, CDR1 is MNHEY and CDR2 is SMNVEV (reference sequence). CDR3 loop: CASSRLLVGGGGTDTQYF. Here the CDR3 DNA reads TGTGCCAGCAGCCGCCTTCTGGTTGGCGGGGGTGGCACAGATACGCAGTATTTT.

CDR3 in amino acids: CASSYSGTGINYGYTF. In DNA, the CDR3 is TGTGCCAGCAGTTACTCCGGGACAGGCATTAACTATGGCTACACCTTC. This chain uses TRBV6-5 with TRBJ1-2; TRBD1 matches at 8 bases. CDR3 size: 16 residues. J gave up 1 base and V 0 bases, and 4 bases lay outside the gene matches. The germline V gene encodes CDR1 MNHEY and CDR2 SVGAGI.

The chain recombines TRBV6-6 with TRBJ1-2; 8 positions agree with TRBD1. CDR1 and CDR2 from the germline V gene are MNHNY and SVGAGI (reference sequence). Trimming cost V 5 bases and J 5 bases; bases outside gene matches: 16. CDR3 size: 17 residues. The CDR3 DNA is TGTGCCAGCAGTCCCTCGGACAGGGTGGGGGAAACATATGGCTACACCTTC. Its translation: CASSPSDRVGETYGYTF.

This chain joins TRBV29-1 and TRBJ1-1, with TRBD1 matching 12 bases. CDR3 length equals 17 residues. With 7 bases clipped from V and 3 bases from J, the junction kept 15 bases outside the gene matches. CDR1 is SQVTM, CDR2 ANQGSEA, per germline. DNA of the CDR3: TGCAGCGATGGATGGGGACAGGGGGCAAAAGAGGACACTGAAGCTTTCTTT. Translating gives CSDGWGQGAKEDTEAFF.

The genes are TRBV19 and TRBJ2-1, with 10 bases that match TRBD1. This CDR3 is 15 amino acids long. CDR1 is LNHDA and CDR2 is SQIVND in the germline V gene (reference sequence). The V segment lost 5 bases and the J segment 6 bases; nucleotides outside the gene matches: 7. CDR3 coding DNA: TGTGCCAGTAGTGCCCGGGACAGGGGCGGCAATGAGCAGTTCTTC. Translating gives CASSARDRGGNEQFF. Full variable domain (rest looked up from reference TRBV19 and TRBJ2-1): DGGITQSPKYLFRKEGQNVTLSCEQNLNHDAMYWYRQDPGQGLRLIYYSQIVNDFQKGDIAEGYSVSREKKESFPLTVTSAQKNPTAFYLCASSARDRGGNEQFFGPGTRLTVL.

The genes are TRBV4-3 and TRBJ1-2; no definite D call. The CDR3 is 15 amino acids. V was clipped by 1 base and J by 3 bases, with 12 bases between them. Germline CDR1 and CDR2: LGHNA and YSLEER. The CDR3 here is CASSQANAVDYGYTF. The CDR3 DNA is TGCGCCAGCAGCCAAGCGAATGCAGTCGACTATGGCTACACCTTC.

This chain links TRBV9 with TRBJ1-6; D is possibly TRBD1 (5 bases). Germline lookup yields CDR1 SGDLS and CDR2 YYNGEE. This CDR3 contains 15 residues. Trimming pared 3 bases from V and 6 bases from J, leaving 13 bases between. This chain's CDR3 is CASSEVGGTNSPLHF. For the CDR3, the DNA is TGTGCCAGCAGCGAGGTGGGAGGGACTAATTCACCCCTCCACTTT.

This chain links TRBV4-3 with TRBJ2-1; D perhaps matches TRBD2 (6 bases). The germline CDR1 and CDR2 sequences are LGHNA and YSLEER. The CDR3 has 17 residues. The V and J ends lost 0 bases and 4 bases respectively, with 16 bases between them. The CDR3 nucleotides read TGCGCCAGCAGCCAAGACGTACCGGACTATGGGTACAATGAGCAGTTCTTC. Its protein is CASSQDVPDYGYNEQFF.

The chain combines TRBV6-2 or TRBV6-3 with TRBJ1-5; 10 bases line up with TRBD1. This CDR3 is 16 amino acids long. Germline V gives CDR1 MNHEY, CDR2 SVGEGT. Losses at the gene ends were 5 bases for V and 0 bases for J; bases not matched to a gene: 4. CDR3 protein: CASSGGQGYSNQPQHF. In nucleotides, the CDR3 is TGTGCCAGCAGTGGGGGACAGGGGTATAGCAATCAGCCCCAGCATTTT.

Points on this clone: The same CDR3 is also encoded by other DNA sequences in this sample. The genes are TRBV19 and TRBJ2-5; 15 bases are shared with TRBD2. The CDR3 totals 16 residues. Unmatched junction bases numbered 6, after V lost 5 bases and J lost 5 bases. From germline, CDR1 is LNHDA and CDR2 SQIVND (reference sequence). In nucleotides, the CDR3 is TGTGCCAGTAGTCCAGGACTAGCGGGAGGGCCGGAGACCCAGTACTTC. Translating it yields CASSPGLAGGPETQYF.

The V gene is TRBV11-2, the J gene TRBJ2-5; TRBD2 matches 7 bases. This CDR3 has 14 amino acids. V gave up 5 bases and J gave up 5 bases; unmatched junction bases: 8. CDR1 is SGHAT, CDR2 FQNNGV, per germline. The CDR3 here is CASSPGTGGETQYF. CDR3 bases: TGTGCCAGCAGCCCTGGGACCGGGGGGGAGACCCAGTACTTC.

The chain carries TRBV29-1 and TRBJ2-3, with 8 bases matching TRBD2. Trimming at V came to 4 bases and at J to 4 bases, leaving 13 bases not matched to a gene. The CDR3 sequence is 16 residues long. Germline assignment: CDR1 SQVTM and CDR2 ANQGSEA. The CDR3 sequence is CSVGGLVLGGPDTQYF. For the CDR3, the DNA is TGCAGCGTTGGGGGACTAGTTCTAGGCGGCCCAGATACGCAGTATTTT.

The V gene is TRBV30, the J gene TRBJ1-5, with D perhaps TRBD1 (6 bases). Germline V gene lookup returns CDR1 GTSNPN and CDR2 SVGIG (reference sequence). Trimming removed 5 bases from V and 5 bases from J, with 13 bases in between. CDR3 length: 13 amino acids. The CDR3 reads CAWQEAGDQPQHF. For the CDR3, the DNA is TGTGCCTGGCAGGAGGCAGGGGATCAGCCCCAGCATTTT.

V gene TRBV29-1 combines with J gene TRBJ2-2, with D hard to call. Germline CDR1 SQVTM, CDR2 ANQGSEA. The CDR3 loop spans 15 amino acids. V was pared by 4 bases and J by 2 bases, with 14 bases between. The CDR3 DNA follows: TGCAGCGTTGGGCCGCCTGAGACAAACACCGGGGAGCTGTTTTTT. Protein product: CSVGPPETNTGELFF.

The rearrangement joins TRBV10-2 to TRBJ2-7; D remains ambiguous. This CDR3 spans 14 amino acids. The V gene lost 2 bases and the J gene lost 3 bases, with 11 bases spanning the gap. The germline CDR1 and CDR2 sequences are WSHSY and SAAADI. In nucleotides, the CDR3 is TGCGCCAGCAGTGAGGGTAGCTCTTTCTACGAGCAGTACGTC. Translation: CASSEGSSFYEQYV.

This clone has a handful of counts. This chain uses TRBV7-9 with TRBJ1-2; D is perhaps TRBD1 (5 bases). This CDR3 is 15 amino acids long. Germline CDR1 reads SEHNR; CDR2 reads FQNEAQ (reference sequence). V was clipped by 5 bases and J by 6 bases, with 19 bases between them. Here the CDR3 DNA reads TGTGCCAGCAGCAAACTAGGCATGGGGGAGGATGGCTACACCTTC. Encoded protein: CASSKLGMGEDGYTF.

This clone showed up many times. The chain recombines TRBV6-2 or TRBV6-3 with TRBJ1-1, with TRBD1 matching over 10 bases. The CDR3 has 18 residues. V dropped 2 bases and J dropped 0; count of bases not matched to a gene: 9. The germline CDR1 and CDR2 sequences are MNHEY and SVGEGT. CDR3 sequence: CASSYPLGQGTVNTEAFF. The CDR3 region has the DNA TGTGCCAGCAGTTACCCCCTGGGACAGGGGACGGTGAACACTGAAGCTTTCTTT.